One sample yielded the 21 T cell receptor beta chains listed below, sequenced in a study of early stage breast cancer tumors. The method was immunoSEQ multiplex PCR; TCRdb's version includes in-frame clones alone and lacks a portion of them. The data contain 51,000 or so clones, 83% of them singletons. Specimen: blood. The source of these receptors is a person aged 50-59 years with breast cancer.

V usage is TRBV5-4 and J usage is TRBJ2-5; D might be TRBD1 or TRBD2, each matching 5 bases. The germline CDR1 and CDR2 sequences are SGHNT and YYREEE (reference sequence). The CDR3 extends over 14 amino acids. V was pared by 4 bases and J by 3 bases, with 13 bases between. CDR3 DNA: TGTGCCAGCAGCCTTGAGGGGTACGAAGAGACCCAGTACTTC. It yields the protein CASSLEGYEETQYF. Combining the CDR3 with reference TRBV5-4 and TRBJ2-5 gives the whole variable domain ETGVTQSPTHLIKTRGQQVTLRCSSQSGHNTVSWYQQALGQGPQFIFQYYREEENGRGNFPPRFSGLQFPNYSSELNVNALELDDSALYLCASSLEGYEETQYFGPGTRLLVL.

This chain links TRBV19 with TRBJ2-2; unclear D gene. V was cut by 10 bases and J by 3 bases, with 12 bases left in between. The CDR3 is 13 amino acids. The germline CDR1 and CDR2 sequences are LNHDA and SQIVND (reference sequence). CDR3 protein: CATRPIHTGELFF. Here the CDR3 DNA reads TGTGCCACTAGGCCTATTCACACCGGGGAGCTGTTTTTT.

The chain uses TRBV19 and TRBJ2-5, with 11 bases matching TRBD1. With 1 base clipped from V and 5 bases from J, the junction kept 9 bases outside the gene matches. The germline V gene has CDR1 LNHDA and CDR2 SQIVND (reference sequence). This CDR3 contains 17 residues. The CDR3 is CASSIVDGTGGLETQYF. The CDR3 region has the DNA TGTGCCAGTAGTATAGTAGACGGGACAGGGGGACTGGAGACCCAGTACTTC.

This chain joins TRBV4-1 and TRBJ2-3, with TRBD2 as a possible D gene (6 bases). Trimming stripped 1 base from V and 0 bases from J, with 14 bases between. The CDR3 consists of 17 residues. Per germline, CDR1 MGHRA and CDR2 YSYEKL. CDR3 sequence: CASSQARLGTSTDTQYF. CDR3 DNA sequence: TGCGCCAGCAGCCAAGCGCGACTAGGAACTAGCACAGATACGCAGTATTTT.

The count of this clone is one. The chain carries TRBV12-5 and TRBJ2-1, with TRBD2 as a possible D gene (5 bases). In germline, CDR1 is LGHNT, CDR2 FRNRAP. Trimming took 1 base from V and 6 from J, leaving 16 bases between them. This CDR3 spans 16 amino acids. The CDR3 loop is CASGLARGLASNEQFF. The CDR3 region has the DNA TGTGCTAGTGGTTTGGCTCGTGGACTGGCCAGCAATGAGCAGTTCTTC.

This clone was seen a few times. The V call is TRBV7-9, the J call TRBJ2-3, with D tentatively TRBD1 or TRBD2 (5 bases each). With 5 bases removed from V and 2 bases from J, the gap between germline ends came to 11 bases. The CDR3 is 14 residues long. The V gene's germline CDR1 is SEHNR and CDR2 FQNEAQ (reference sequence). CDR3 coding DNA: TGTGCCAGCAGCCTGGGACGGACCACAGATACGCAGTATTTT. Translating gives CASSLGRTTDTQYF.

The chain combines TRBV18 with TRBJ2-2, with D maybe TRBD1 (6 bases). CDR1 KGHSH and CDR2 LQKENI come from the germline V gene. The ends were cut back, 4 bases at V and 2 bases at J, with 17 bases in the middle. CDR3 length: 17 amino acids. The CDR3, as DNA: TGTGCCAGCTCACTGTTACAGGGAACCCTAAACACCGGGGAGCTGTTTTTT. Translating it yields CASSLLQGTLNTGELFF.

This clone appeared a single time. V gene TRBV28 combines with J gene TRBJ2-1; the match to TRBD2 covers 7 bases. CDR1 is MDHEN, CDR2 SYDVKM, per germline. The CDR3 totals 17 residues. V lost 3 bases, J lost 0 bases, and 8 bases stayed unmatched. The CDR3: CASSFVRGSSSYNEQFF. The CDR3 DNA reads TGTGCCAGCAGTTTTGTGCGGGGGTCGAGCTCCTACAATGAGCAGTTCTTC.

The genes are TRBV2 and TRBJ2-3; D possibly corresponds to TRBD1 (5 bases). V lost 8 bases and J 4 bases, leaving 13 bases between the germline ends. Germline CDR1 and CDR2: SNHLY and FYNNEI. The CDR3 covers 13 residues. This chain's CDR3 is CASHPGMADTQYF. The CDR3, as DNA: TGTGCCAGCCATCCAGGGATGGCAGATACGCAGTATTTT.

This clone appeared once. The J gene is TRBJ2-3, the V gene TRBV7-2; D is possibly TRBD2 (5 bases). The length of the CDR3 is 13 residues. Germline V gene lookup returns CDR1 SGHTA and CDR2 FQGNSA. V gave up 5 bases and J gave up 8 bases, with 14 bases separating them. The CDR3 bases are TGTGCCAGCAGCCCCTCCAAAGGAGGTACGCAGTATTTT. Its protein product is CASSPSKGGTQYF.

This chain joins TRBV14 and TRBJ2-5; D gene uncertain. This CDR3 has 13 residues. V lost 2 bases to trimming and J lost 9 bases, with 13 bases between them. Germline assignment: CDR1 SGHDN and CDR2 FVKESK. The CDR3 sequence is CASSQRGAAAQYF. CDR3 nucleotides: TGTGCCAGCAGCCAACGAGGTGCGGCGGCCCAGTACTTC. The whole variable domain, filled in from reference TRBV14 and TRBJ2-5, reads EAGVTQFPSHSVIEKGQTVTLRCDPISGHDNLYWYRRVMGKEIKFLLHFVKESKQDESGMPNNRFLAERTGGTYSTLKVQPAELEDSGVYFCASSQRGAAAQYFGPGTRLLVL.

This clone was seen more than once but under ten times. The chain joins TRBV28 to TRBJ1-6; tentative D call: TRBD1 (5 bases). CDR3 length: 14 residues. The germline V and J ends were trimmed by 10 bases and 5 bases, with 15 bases remaining between them. CDR1 and CDR2 (germline): MDHEN, SYDVKM. The CDR3 spells CATGPGINNSPLHF. In DNA form, the CDR3 reads TGTGCCACCGGCCCAGGGATAAATAATTCACCCCTCCACTTT.

CDR3 nucleotide sequence: TGTGCCAGCAGTTCCCTAGGGACAGCCTCTGGAAACACCATATATTTT. Its protein is CASSSLGTASGNTIYF. The chain has TRBV6-5 and TRBJ1-3; 7 bases align to TRBD1. The CDR3 spans 16 residues. Germline lookup yields CDR1 MNHEY and CDR2 SVGAGI. Trimming took 4 bases from V and 0 from J; bases not matched to a gene: 6.

V is TRBV5-6 and J is TRBJ2-7, with 7 bases fitting TRBD1. J gave up 6 bases and V 3 bases, and 12 bases lay outside the gene matches. Germline CDR1 is SGHDT and CDR2 is YYEEEE. The CDR3 consists of 15 residues. CDR3 protein: CASSSLRDRLSEQYF. CDR3 bases: TGTGCCAGCAGCTCCCTCCGGGACAGACTCTCCGAGCAGTACTTC.

This clone was observed a single time. V gene TRBV7-2 combines with J gene TRBJ2-1, with D perhaps TRBD1 (5 bases). Trimming took 5 bases from V and 7 from J, leaving 18 bases between them. This CDR3 is built from 15 residues. From germline, CDR1 is SGHTA and CDR2 FQGNSA. The CDR3 here is CASSPRPDRTNEQFF. The CDR3 bases are TGTGCCAGCAGCCCGAGACCCGACAGAACTAATGAGCAGTTCTTC.

The J gene is TRBJ2-1, the V gene TRBV7-9; TRBD1 or TRBD2 may be the D gene (6 bases each). V lost 2 bases, J lost 8 bases, and 16 bases lay in between. Germline V gives CDR1 SEHNR, CDR2 FQNEAQ (reference sequence). The CDR3 runs 15 residues. The CDR3, as DNA: TGTGCCAGCAGCTTATATGGGGGCGGGATGGATGAGCAGTTCTTC. Amino acids: CASSLYGGGMDEQFF.

The rearrangement joins TRBV7-2 to TRBJ2-5; 7 bases map to TRBD2. CDR1 SGHTA and CDR2 FQGNSA come from the germline V gene. CDR3 size: 14 residues. V gave up 4 bases and J gave up 5 bases; unmatched junction bases: 7. CDR3 sequence reads: CASSSTSGEETQYF. In nucleotides, the CDR3 is TGTGCCAGCAGCTCAACAAGCGGGGAGGAGACCCAGTACTTC.

The V gene is TRBV6-5, the J gene TRBJ2-7; TRBD2 matches 8 bases. The CDR3 sequence is 15 residues long. The germline CDR1 and CDR2 sequences are MNHEY and SVGAGI. V shed 6 bases and J 3 bases; nucleotides not matched to a gene: 10. CDR3 sequence reads: CASRNKGSGGYEQYF. The CDR3 DNA is TGTGCCAGCAGAAACAAAGGGAGCGGGGGCTACGAGCAGTACTTC.

This chain uses TRBV6-1 with TRBJ2-2, with a tentative D call TRBD2 (7 bases). Germline assignment: CDR1 MNHNS and CDR2 SASEGT. The CDR3 extends over 16 amino acids. With 3 bases removed from V and 7 bases from J, the gap between germline ends came to 18 bases. CDR3 loop: CASSDKSRGAIGELFF. The CDR3 bases are TGTGCCAGCAGTGACAAAAGCCGGGGGGCTATCGGGGAGCTGTTTTTT.

This clone was seen more than once but under ten times. V is TRBV7-2 and J is TRBJ2-7; 11 bases fit TRBD2. Germline-derived CDR1 and CDR2 are SGHTA and FQGNSA. The CDR3 extends over 16 amino acids. The trim removed 0 bases at V and 4 bases at J, leaving 5 bases unmatched. Here the CDR3 reads CASSLASGGAEYEQYF. CDR3 sequence (DNA): TGTGCCAGCAGCTTAGCTAGCGGGGGGGCGGAGTACGAGCAGTACTTC.

The rearrangement joins TRBV19 to TRBJ1-1; perhaps TRBD1 as D (5 bases). The CDR3 loop spans 15 amino acids. Germline V gene lookup returns CDR1 LNHDA and CDR2 SQIVND (reference sequence). V was clipped by 2 bases and J by 11 bases, with 21 bases between them. Written as DNA, the CDR3 is TGTGCCAGTAGTATATTCTCCTCCGGGACCGGGACGGCTTTCTTT. It yields the protein CASSIFSSGTGTAFF.